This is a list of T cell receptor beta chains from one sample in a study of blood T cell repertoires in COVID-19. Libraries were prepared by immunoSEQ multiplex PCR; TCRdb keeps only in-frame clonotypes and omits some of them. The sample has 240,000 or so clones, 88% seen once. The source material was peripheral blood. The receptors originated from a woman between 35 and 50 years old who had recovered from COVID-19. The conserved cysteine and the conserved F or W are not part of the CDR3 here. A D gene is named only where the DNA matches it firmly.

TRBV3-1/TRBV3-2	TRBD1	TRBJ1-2	ASSQEAFGTGDGYT
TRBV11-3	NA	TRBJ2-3	ASSPGTDTQY
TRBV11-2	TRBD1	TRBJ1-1	ATRAGGPLDTEAF
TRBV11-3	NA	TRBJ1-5	ASSRYSNQPQH
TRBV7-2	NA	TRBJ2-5	ASSFGGIQETQY
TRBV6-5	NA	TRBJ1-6	ASSVGGWGNSPLH
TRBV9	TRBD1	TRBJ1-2	ASSVVTGGGLGYT
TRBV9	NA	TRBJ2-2	ASSVRDAGELF
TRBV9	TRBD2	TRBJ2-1	ASSPRGASGRPSYNEQF
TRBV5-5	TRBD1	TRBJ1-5	ASSLPQGGSNQPQH
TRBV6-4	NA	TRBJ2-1	ASSEGDPMSYNEQF
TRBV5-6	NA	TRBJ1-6	ASSLANSPLH
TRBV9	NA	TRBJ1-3	ASSVTSGNTIY
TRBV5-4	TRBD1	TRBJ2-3	ASSGGRDRGSDTQY
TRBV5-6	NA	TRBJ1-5	ASSWGGGVGQGSNQPQH
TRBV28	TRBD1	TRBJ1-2	ASSHPRQGALGYT
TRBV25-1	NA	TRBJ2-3	ASHFGDTQY
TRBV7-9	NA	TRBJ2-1	ASSLARLGGPEQF
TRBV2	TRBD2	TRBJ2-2	ASSRGSGVGELF
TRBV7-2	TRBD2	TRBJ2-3	ASSLGGLAGTDTQY
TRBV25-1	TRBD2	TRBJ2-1	ASSASGALSYNEQF
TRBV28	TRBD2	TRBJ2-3	ASTSGRRADTQY
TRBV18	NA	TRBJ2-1	ASSPRGTDNEQF
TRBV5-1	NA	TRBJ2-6	ASSLPDSGANVLT
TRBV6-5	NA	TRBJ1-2	ATPKGQDGDYGYT
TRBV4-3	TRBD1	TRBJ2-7	ASSQRTGAYEQY
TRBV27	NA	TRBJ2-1	ASSWAQIGNEQF
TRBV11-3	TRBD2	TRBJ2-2	ASSLDPGLAGTNTGELF
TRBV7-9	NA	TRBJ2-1	ASSLNGPGF
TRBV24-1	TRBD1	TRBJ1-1	ATSARGQANTEAF
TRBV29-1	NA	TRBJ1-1	SVTLAGAGLAF
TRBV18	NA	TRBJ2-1	ASSPRLGEAASSYNEQF
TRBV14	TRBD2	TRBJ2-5	ASSPTTTGGTQY
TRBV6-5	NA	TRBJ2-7	ASSPQGEQY
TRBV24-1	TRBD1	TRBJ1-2	ATTSGGTGGHGYT
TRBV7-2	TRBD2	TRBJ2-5	ASSLQGTSGQETQY
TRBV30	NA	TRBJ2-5	AWSVLGGETQY
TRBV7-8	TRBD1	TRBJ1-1	ASSTGGTPWG
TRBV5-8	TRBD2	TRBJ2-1	ASSLTLAGVDEQF
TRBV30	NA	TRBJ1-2	AWETGGGWT
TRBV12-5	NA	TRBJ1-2	ASGFGTPTNYGYT
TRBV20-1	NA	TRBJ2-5	SGVTGTQY
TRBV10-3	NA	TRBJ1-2	ATQQVSYGYT
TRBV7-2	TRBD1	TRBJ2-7	ASSLRTGNSYEQY
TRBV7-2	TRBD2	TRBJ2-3	ASSSGLVRGTDTQY
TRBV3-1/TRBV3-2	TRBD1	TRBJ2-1	ASSPMGTGSNEQF
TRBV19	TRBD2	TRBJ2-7	ASSIGGGTSGPYEQY
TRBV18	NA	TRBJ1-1	ASSFQGRGTEAF
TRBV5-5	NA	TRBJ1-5	ASSLVGRGLGNQPQH
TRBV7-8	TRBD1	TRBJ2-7	ASSSDRDRPSYEQY
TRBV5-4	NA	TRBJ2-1	ASSPGGGGEQF
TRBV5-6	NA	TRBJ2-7	ASSFLGQGHYEQY
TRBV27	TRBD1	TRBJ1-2	ASSPSTPGQGSERKGYT
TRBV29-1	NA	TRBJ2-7	SVEETGKASYEQY
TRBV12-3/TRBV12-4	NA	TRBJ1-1	ASTKPGAPEAF